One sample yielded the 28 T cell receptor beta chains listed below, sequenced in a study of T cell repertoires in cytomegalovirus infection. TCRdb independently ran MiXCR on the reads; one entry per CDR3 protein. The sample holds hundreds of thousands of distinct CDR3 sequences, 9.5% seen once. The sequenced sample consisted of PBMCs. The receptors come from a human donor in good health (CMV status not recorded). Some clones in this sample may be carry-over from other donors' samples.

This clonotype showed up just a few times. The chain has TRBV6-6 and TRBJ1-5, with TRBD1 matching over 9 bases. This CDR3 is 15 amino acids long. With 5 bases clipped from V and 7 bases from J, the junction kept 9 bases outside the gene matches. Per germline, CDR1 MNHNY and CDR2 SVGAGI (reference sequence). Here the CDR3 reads CASSVGQGIGQPQHF. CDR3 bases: TGTGCCAGCAGTGTGGGACAGGGAATTGGCCAGCCCCAGCATTTT.

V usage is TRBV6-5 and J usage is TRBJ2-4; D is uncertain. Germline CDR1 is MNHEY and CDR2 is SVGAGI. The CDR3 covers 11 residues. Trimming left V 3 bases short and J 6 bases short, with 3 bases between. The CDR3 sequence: CASSYGNIQYF. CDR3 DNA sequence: TGTGCCAGCAGTTATGGAAACATTCAGTACTTC.

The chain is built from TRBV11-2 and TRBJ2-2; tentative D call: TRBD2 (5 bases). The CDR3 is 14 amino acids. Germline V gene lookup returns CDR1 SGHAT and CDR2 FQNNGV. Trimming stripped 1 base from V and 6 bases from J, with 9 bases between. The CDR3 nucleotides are TGTGCCAGCAGCTTAGCGGGGTGGCCCGGGGAGCTGTTTTTT. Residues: CASSLAGWPGELFF.

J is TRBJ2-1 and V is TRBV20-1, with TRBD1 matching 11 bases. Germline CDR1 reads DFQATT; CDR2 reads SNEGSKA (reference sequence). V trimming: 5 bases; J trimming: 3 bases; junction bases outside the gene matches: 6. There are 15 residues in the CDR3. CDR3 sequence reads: CSAVSGTGGYNEQFF. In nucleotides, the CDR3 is TGCAGTGCTGTCTCCGGGACAGGGGGCTACAATGAGCAGTTCTTC.

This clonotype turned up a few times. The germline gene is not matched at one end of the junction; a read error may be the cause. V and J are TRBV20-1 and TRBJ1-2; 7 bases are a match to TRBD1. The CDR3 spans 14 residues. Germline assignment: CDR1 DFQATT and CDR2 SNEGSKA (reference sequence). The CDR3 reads CSARARGRFYGYTF. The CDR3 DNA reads TGCAGTGCGAGAGCTAGGGGGCGCTTTTATGGCTACACCTTC.

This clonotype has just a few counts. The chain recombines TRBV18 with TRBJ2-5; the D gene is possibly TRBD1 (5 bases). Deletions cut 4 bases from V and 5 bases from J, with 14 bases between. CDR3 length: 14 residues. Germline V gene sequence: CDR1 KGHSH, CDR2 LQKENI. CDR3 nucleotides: TGTGCCAGCTCACGCGAGGACATCACGGAGACCCAGTACTTC. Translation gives CASSREDITETQYF.

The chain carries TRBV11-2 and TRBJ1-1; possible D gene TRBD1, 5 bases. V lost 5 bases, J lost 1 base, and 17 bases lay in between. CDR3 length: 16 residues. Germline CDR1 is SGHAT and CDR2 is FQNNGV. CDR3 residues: CASSPQGPGRNTEAFF. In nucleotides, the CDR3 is TGTGCCAGCAGCCCTCAAGGCCCAGGGAGGAACACTGAAGCTTTCTTT.

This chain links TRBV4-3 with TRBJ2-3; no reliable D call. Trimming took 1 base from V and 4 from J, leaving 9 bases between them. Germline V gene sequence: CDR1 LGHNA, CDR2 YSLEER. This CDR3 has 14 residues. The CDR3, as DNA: TGCGCCAGCAGCCAAGTGGGGAACCCAGATACGCAGTATTTT. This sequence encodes CASSQVGNPDTQYF.

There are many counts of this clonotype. Here the CDR3 reads CASSLSYRDRRYGYTF. CDR3 in DNA: TGTGCCAGCAGCTTATCGTACCGGGACCGAAGATATGGCTACACCTTC. The J gene is TRBJ1-2, the V gene TRBV7-2; D perhaps matches TRBD1 (5 bases). V shed 2 bases and J shed 5 bases, with 18 bases lying between them. The CDR3 loop spans 16 amino acids. Germline values: CDR1 SGHTA, CDR2 FQGNSA.

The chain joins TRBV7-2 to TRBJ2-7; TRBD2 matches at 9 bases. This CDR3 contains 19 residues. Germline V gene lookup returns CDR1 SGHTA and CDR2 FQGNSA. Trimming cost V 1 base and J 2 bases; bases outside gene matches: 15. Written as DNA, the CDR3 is TGTGCCAGCAGCTTAGGGGCGTTGAGTAGCGGGGGCTTCCCCTACGAGCAGTACTTC. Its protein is CASSLGALSSGGFPYEQYF.

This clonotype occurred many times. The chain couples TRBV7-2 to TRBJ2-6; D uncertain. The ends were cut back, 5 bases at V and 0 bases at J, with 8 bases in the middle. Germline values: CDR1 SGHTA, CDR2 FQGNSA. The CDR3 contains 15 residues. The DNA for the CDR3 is TGTGCCAGCAGCCCCCGCAGCTCTGGGGCCAACGTCCTGACTTTC. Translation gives CASSPRSSGANVLTF.

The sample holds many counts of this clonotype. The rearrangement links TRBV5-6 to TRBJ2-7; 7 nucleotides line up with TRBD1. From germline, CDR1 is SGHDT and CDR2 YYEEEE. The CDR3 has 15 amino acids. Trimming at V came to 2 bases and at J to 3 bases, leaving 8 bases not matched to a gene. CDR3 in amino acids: CASSLIARDSYEQYF. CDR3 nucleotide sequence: TGTGCCAGCAGCTTAATAGCCCGGGACAGCTACGAGCAGTACTTC.

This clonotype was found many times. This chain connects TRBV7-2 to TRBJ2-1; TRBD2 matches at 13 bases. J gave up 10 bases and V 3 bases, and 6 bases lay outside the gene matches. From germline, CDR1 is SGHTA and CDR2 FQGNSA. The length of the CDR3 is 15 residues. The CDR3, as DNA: TGTGCCAGCAGCTTGGGGGGGACTAGCGGGAAAGAGCAGTTCTTC. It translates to CASSLGGTSGKEQFF.

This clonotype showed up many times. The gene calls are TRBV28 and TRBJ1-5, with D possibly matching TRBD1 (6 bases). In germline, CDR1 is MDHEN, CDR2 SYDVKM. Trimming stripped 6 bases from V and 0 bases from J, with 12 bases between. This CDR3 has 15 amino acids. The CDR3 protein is CASSPPGHSNQPQHF. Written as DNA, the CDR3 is TGTGCCAGCAGCCCCCCGGGACATAGCAATCAGCCCCAGCATTTT.

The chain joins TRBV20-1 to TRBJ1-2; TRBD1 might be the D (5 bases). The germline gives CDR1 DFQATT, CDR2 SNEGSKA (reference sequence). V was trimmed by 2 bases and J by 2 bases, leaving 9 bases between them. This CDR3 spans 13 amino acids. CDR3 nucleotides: TGCAGTGCTAGATCCGGGACCAACTATGGCTACACCTTC. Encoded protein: CSARSGTNYGYTF.

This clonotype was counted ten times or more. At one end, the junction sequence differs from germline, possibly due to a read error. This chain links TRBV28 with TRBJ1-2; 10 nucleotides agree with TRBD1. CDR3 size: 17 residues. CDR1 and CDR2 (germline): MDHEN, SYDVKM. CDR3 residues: CASSRNRDRGVQLVKPF. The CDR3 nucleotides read TGTGCCAGCAGCAGGAACCGGGACAGGGGAGTTCAGCTGGTTAAACCCTTC.

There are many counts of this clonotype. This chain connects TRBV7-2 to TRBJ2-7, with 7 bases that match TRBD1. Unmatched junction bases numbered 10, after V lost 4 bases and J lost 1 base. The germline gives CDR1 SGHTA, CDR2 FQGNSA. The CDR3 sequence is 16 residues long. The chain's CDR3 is CASSSSAIRGSYEQYF. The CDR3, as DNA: TGTGCCAGCAGCTCTTCCGCAATCAGGGGGTCCTACGAGCAGTACTTC. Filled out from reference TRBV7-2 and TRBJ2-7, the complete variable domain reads GAGVSQSPSNKVTEKGKDVELRCDPISGHTALYWYRQSLGQGLEFLIYFQGNSAPDKSGLPSDRFSAERTGGSVSTLTIQRTQQEDSAVYLCASSSSAIRGSYEQYFGPGTRLTVT.

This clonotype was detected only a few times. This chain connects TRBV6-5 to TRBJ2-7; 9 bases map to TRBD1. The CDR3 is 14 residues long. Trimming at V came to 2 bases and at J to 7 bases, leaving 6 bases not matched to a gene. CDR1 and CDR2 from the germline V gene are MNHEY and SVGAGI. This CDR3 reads CASSYAGQGVEQYF. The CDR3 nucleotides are TGTGCCAGCAGTTACGCGGGACAGGGTGTGGAGCAGTACTTC.

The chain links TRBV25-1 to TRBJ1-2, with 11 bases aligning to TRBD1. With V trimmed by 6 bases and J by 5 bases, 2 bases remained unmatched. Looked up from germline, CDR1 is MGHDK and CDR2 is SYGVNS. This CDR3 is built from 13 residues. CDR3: CASRGDRGYGYTF. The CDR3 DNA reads TGTGCCAGCAGGGGGGACAGGGGGTATGGCTACACCTTC.

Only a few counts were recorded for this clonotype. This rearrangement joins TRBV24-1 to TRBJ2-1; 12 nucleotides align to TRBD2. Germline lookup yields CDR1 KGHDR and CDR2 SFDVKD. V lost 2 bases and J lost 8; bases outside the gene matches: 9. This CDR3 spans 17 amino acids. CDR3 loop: CATSDSGLAGRGDEQFF. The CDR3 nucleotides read TGTGCCACCAGTGATTCGGGACTAGCGGGTAGGGGGGATGAGCAGTTCTTC.

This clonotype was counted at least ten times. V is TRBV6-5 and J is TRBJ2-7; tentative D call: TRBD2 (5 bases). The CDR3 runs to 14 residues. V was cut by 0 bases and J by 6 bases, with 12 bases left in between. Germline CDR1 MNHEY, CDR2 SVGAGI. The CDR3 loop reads CASSYSRRTSEQYF. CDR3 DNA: TGTGCCAGCAGTTACTCCAGGAGGACGAGCGAGCAGTACTTC.

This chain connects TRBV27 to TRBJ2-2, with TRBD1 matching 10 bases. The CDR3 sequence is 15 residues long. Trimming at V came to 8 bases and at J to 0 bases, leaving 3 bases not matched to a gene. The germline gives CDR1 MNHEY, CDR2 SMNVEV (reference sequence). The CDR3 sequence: CASGGQGANTGELFF. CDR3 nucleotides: TGTGCCAGCGGCGGACAGGGGGCGAACACCGGGGAGCTGTTTTTT.

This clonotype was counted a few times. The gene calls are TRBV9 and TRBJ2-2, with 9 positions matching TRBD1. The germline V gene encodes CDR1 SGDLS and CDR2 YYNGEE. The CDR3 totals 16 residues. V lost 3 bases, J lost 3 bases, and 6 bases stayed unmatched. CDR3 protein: CASSEGQGSYTGELFF. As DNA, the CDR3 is TGTGCCAGCAGCGAGGGACAGGGTTCTTACACCGGGGAGCTGTTTTTT.

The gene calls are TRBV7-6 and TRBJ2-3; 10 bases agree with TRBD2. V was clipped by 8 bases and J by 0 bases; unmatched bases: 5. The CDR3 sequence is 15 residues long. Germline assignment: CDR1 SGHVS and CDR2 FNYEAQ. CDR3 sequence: CASEKLAGSTDTQYF. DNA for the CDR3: TGTGCCAGCGAGAAACTAGCGGGAAGCACAGATACGCAGTATTTT.

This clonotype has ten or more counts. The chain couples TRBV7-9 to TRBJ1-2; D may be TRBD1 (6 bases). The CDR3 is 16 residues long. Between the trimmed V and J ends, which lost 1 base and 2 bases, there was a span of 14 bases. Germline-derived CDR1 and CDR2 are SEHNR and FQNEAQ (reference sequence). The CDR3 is CASSLGVSGANYGYTF. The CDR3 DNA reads TGTGCCAGCAGCTTAGGCGTTTCAGGGGCAAACTATGGCTACACCTTC.

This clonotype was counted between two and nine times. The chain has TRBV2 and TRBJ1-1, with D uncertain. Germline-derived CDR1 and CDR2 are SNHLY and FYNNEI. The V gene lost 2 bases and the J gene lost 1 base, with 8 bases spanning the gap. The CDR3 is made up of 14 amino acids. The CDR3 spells CASSEPRPNTEAFF. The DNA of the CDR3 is TGTGCCAGCAGTGAACCCAGGCCGAACACTGAAGCTTTCTTT.

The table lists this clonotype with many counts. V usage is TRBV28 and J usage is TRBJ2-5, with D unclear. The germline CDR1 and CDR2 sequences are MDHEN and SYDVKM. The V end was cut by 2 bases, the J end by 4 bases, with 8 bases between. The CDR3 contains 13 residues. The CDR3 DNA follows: TGTGCCAGCAGTTTACCACAAAGAGAGACCCAGTACTTC. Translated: CASSLPQRETQYF.

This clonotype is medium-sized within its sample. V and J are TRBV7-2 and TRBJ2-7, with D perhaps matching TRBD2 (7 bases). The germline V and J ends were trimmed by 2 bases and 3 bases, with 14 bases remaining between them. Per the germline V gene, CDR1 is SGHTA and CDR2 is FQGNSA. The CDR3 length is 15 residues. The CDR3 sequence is CASSLRRGTSYEQYF. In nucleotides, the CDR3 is TGTGCCAGCAGCTTACGGCGGGGGACAAGCTACGAGCAGTACTTC.